Following are 9 T cell receptor beta chains from one sample sequenced in a study of T-cell reconstitution after alpha-beta-depleted transplantation in children. Preparation of the TCRbeta library used unique molecular identifiers. MiXCR, run by TCRdb on the PCR reads, gives a single entry per CDR3 protein. The sample records under 140,000 distinct CDR3 sequences, about a tenth being singletons. The sequenced sample was PBMCs from the stem cell graft donor, obtained from the stem cell graft. These receptors all come from a human donor who donated a stem cell graft to a child with acute lymphoblastic leukemia.

This clonotype occurred many times. This rearrangement joins TRBV5-1 to TRBJ2-5; tentative D call: TRBD1 (6 bases). CDR1 SGHRS and CDR2 YFSETQ come from the germline V gene. Between the trimmed V and J ends, which lost 3 bases and 4 bases, there was a span of 7 bases. The CDR3 loop spans 12 amino acids. The CDR3 DNA sequence: TGCGCCAGCAGCTCAGGGGTAGAGACCCAGTACTTC. As protein: CASSSGVETQYF. Using reference TRBV5-1 and TRBJ2-5 for the parts outside the CDR3, the full variable domain is KAGVTQTPRYLIKTRGQQVTLSCSPISGHRSVSWYQQTPGQGLQFLFEYFSETQRNKGNFPGRFSGRQFSNSRSEMNVSTLELGDSALYLCASSSGVETQYFGPGTRLLVL.

The table lists this clonotype with many counts. This chain links TRBV4-2 with TRBJ1-1; 12 bases align to TRBD1. Germline V lookup: CDR1 LGHNA, CDR2 YNFKEQ. The V and J ends lost 1 base and 6 bases, in that order; junction bases with no gene match: 6. The CDR3 loop spans 16 amino acids. The CDR3 region is CASSQGPGQGASEAFF. The CDR3 bases are TGTGCCAGCAGCCAAGGTCCGGGACAGGGGGCCTCTGAAGCTTTCTTT.

This clonotype was seen at least ten times. The chain uses TRBV7-2 and TRBJ1-5; unclear D gene. In germline, CDR1 is SGHTA, CDR2 FQGNSA. The CDR3 has 16 amino acids. V shed 5 bases and J shed 0 bases, with 14 bases lying between them. CDR3 residues: CASSLSSEYSNQPQHF. The CDR3 nucleotides are TGTGCCAGCAGCCTAAGTTCAGAATATAGCAATCAGCCCCAGCATTTT.

This clonotype was counted at least ten times. The chain recombines TRBV6-5 with TRBJ2-2; D remains unclear. Trimming left V 2 bases short and J 1 base short, with 8 bases between. CDR3 length equals 15 residues. Germline assignment: CDR1 MNHEY and CDR2 SVGAGI. The DNA of the CDR3 is TGTGCCAGCAGTTACGTACGGTGGAACACCGGGGAGCTGTTTTTT. It yields the protein CASSYVRWNTGELFF.

Many counts were recorded for this clonotype. J is TRBJ2-3 and V is TRBV24-1, with D possibly being TRBD1 (6 bases). Per germline, CDR1 KGHDR and CDR2 SFDVKD. CDR3 size: 14 residues. V was shortened by 4 bases and J by 1 base, with 8 bases between the two germline ends. The CDR3 nucleotides are TGTGCCACCAGTGAGCGGACAGGCACAGATACGCAGTATTTT. Encoded protein: CATSERTGTDTQYF.

This clonotype was seen at least ten times. J is TRBJ2-2 and V is TRBV29-1, with 7 positions matching TRBD2. CDR1 and CDR2 from the germline V gene are SQVTM and ANQGSEA. J lost 6 bases, V lost 3 bases, and 10 bases had no gene match. This CDR3 is 15 amino acids long. The CDR3 DNA is TGCAGCGTTGATCTGGCGGGGGTGAGGCCCGGGGAGCTGTTTTTT. Translating gives CSVDLAGVRPGELFF.

Comment on this clonotype: An end of the junction differs from the germline gene, which may be a read error. The chain has TRBV29-1 and TRBJ2-2; tentative D call: TRBD1 (5 bases). This CDR3 region has 15 residues. Germline assignment: CDR1 SQVTM and CDR2 ANQGSEA. The CDR3 DNA reads TGCAGCGTTGAAGTGGCCAGGGCGAACAACGGGGAGCTGTTTTTT. Its protein is CSVEVARANNGELFF.

This clonotype was counted once. A clone one base away is much larger, so this may be a read error. The V gene is TRBV10-3, the J gene TRBJ1-5, with 8 bases lining up with TRBD1. The CDR3 is 16 residues long. Germline V lookup: CDR1 ENHRY, CDR2 SYGVKD. V trimming: 6 bases; J trimming: 7 bases; junction bases outside the gene matches: 14. CDR3 sequence: CAISPGAGGYKQPQHF. The CDR3, as DNA: TGTGCCATCAGCCCGGGAGCAGGGGGCTACAAACAGCCCCAGCATTTT.

This clonotype occurred a few times. A junction end diverges from the germline sequence, so it may reflect a read error. The chain joins TRBV11-1 to TRBJ2-6; 10 bases fit TRBD2. This CDR3 has 18 residues. In germline, CDR1 is SGHAT, CDR2 FQDESV (reference sequence). Here the CDR3 DNA reads TGTGCCAGCAGCTTAGGGCTAGCGGGGGCCTCTGGGGCCAACGGCCTGACTTTC. Amino acid sequence: CASSLGLAGASGANGLTF.